The present TCR beta chain was sequenced within a study of shared clonotypes between healthy human individuals. Broader study findings: Apart from blood, nothing was sampled; tissue repertoires likely differ.

Template for every sorted-subset replicate PCR totaled approximately 0.2 ug DNA, some 30,000 T cell genomes. Some clones are missing from TCRdb's copy, which holds only in-frame ones; the method was immunoSEQ multiplex PCR. Seen here are about 1.5 million clones, 95% to 99% observed once, and the top ten hold roughly 0.45%. This clone has only one observation. Its antigen is currently unknown. Germline V gene lookup returns CDR1 SGHRS and CDR2 YFSETQ. CDR3 length: 15 amino acids. J was trimmed by 5 bases and V by 1 base; bases with no gene match: 6. The sequenced sample consisted of naive CD4+ T cells sorted from blood. Subset given: CD45RA+ positively selected. The receptor's source is a man younger than 45 in good health. V and J are TRBV5-1 and TRBJ2-1, with 7 bases identical to TRBD2. CDR3 in DNA: TGCGCCAGCAGCTTGCGGGTAGCGGGTGACAATGAGCAGTTCTTC. Translating it yields CASSLRVAGDNEQFF.